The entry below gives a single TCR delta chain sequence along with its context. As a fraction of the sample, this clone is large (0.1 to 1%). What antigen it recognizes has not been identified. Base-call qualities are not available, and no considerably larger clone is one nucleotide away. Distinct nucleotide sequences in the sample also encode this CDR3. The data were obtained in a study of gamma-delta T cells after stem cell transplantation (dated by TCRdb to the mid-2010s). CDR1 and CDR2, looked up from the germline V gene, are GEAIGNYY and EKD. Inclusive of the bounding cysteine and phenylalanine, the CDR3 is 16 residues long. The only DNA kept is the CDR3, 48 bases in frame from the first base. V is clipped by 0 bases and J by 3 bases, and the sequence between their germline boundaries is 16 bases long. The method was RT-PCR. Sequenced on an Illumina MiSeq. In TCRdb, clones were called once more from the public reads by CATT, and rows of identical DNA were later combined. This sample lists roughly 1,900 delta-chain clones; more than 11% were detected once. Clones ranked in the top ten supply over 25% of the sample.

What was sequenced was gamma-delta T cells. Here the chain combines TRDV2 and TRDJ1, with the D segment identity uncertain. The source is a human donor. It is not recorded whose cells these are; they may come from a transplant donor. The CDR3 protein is CACDTLLPSGADKLIF. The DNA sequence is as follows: TGTGCCTGTGACACCCTACTCCCCTCCGGGGCCGATAAACTCATCTTT.